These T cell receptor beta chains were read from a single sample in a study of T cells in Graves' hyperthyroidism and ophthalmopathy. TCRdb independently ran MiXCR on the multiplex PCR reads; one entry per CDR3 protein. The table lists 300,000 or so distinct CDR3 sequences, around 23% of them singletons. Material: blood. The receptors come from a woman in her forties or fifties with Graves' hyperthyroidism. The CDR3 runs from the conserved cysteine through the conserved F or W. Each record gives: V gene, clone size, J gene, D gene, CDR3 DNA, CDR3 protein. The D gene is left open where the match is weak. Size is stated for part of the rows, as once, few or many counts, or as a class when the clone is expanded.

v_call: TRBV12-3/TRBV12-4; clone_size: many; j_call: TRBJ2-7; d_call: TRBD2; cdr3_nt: TGTGCCAGCAGTTTAGGTAGCGGGAGGGCGTTTTACGAGCAGTACTTC; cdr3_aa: CASSLGSGRAFYEQYF
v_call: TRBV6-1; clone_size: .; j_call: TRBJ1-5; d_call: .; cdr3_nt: TGTGCCAGCACGATCCGGACAGAGAATCAGCCCCAGCATTTT; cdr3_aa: CASTIRTENQPQHF
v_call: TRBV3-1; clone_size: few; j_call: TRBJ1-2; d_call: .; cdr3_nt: TGTGCCAGCAGCCAAAGGAAGGGCTACACCTTC; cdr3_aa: CASSQRKGYTF
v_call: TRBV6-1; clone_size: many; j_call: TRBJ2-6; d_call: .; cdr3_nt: TGTGCCAGCAGTGAATCAGAGTGGAACTCTGGGGCCAACGTCCTGACTTTC; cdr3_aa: CASSESEWNSGANVLTF
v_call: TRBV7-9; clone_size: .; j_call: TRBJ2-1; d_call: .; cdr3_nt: TGTGCCAGCAGCCGGTTAGGTCCCTCCTACAATGAGCAGTTCTTC; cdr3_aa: CASSRLGPSYNEQFF
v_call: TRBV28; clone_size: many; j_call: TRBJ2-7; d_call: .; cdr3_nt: TGTGCCAGCAGTCGGGTGAACTACGAGCAGTACTTC; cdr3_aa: CASSRVNYEQYF
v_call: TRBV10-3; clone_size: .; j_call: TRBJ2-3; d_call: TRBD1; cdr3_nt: TGTGCCATCAGCACAGCGGGACAGGGAAGAGATACGCAGTATTTT; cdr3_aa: CAISTAGQGRDTQYF
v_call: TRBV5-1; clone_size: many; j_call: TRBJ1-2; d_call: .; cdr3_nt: TGCGCCAGCAGCCCCACCGGTATTCGGGGCTACACCTTC; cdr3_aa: CASSPTGIRGYTF
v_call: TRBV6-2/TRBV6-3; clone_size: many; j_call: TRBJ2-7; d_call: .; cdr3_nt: TGTGCCAGCAGTTACTACCCGAACTCCTATCCCGAGCAGTACTTC; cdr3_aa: CASSYYPNSYPEQYF
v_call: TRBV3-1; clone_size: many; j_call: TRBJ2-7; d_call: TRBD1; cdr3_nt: TGTGCCAGCAGCCAGGCCCGGACAGGCGGCTCCGAGCAGTACTTC; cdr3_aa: CASSQARTGGSEQYF
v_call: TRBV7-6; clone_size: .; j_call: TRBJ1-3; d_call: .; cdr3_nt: TGTGCCAGCAGCGACATCCGGGGCTCTGGAAACACCATATATTTT; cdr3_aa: CASSDIRGSGNTIYF
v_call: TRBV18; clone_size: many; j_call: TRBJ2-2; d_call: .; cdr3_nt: TGTGCCAGCTCAATGGACAGTCTCACCGGGGAGCTGTTTTTT; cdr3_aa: CASSMDSLTGELFF
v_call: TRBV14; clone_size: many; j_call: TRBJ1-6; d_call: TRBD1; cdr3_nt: TGTGCCAGCAGCCAAGAAGGCAGGGGGGATAATTCACCCCTCCACTTT; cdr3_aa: CASSQEGRGDNSPLHF
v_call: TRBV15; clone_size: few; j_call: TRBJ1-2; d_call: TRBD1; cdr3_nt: TGTGCCACCAGCAAGCTACCGGGACAGGGGGCGGGTGGCTACACCTTC; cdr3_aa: CATSKLPGQGAGGYTF
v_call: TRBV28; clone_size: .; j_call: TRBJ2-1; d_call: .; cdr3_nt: TGTGCCAGCAGGGCATCAGCACGACTGGTAGACAATGAGCAGTTCTTC; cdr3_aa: CASRASARLVDNEQFF
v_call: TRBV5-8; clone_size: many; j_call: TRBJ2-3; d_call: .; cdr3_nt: TGTGCCAGCAGCACCTACGATGGTGGGGTCACAGATACGCAGTATTTT; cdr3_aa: CASSTYDGGVTDTQYF
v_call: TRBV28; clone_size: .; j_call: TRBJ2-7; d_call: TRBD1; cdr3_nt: TGTGCCAGCTGCACTACCTCCGGGACAGGGTACTACGAGCAGTACTTC; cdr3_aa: CASCTTSGTGYYEQYF
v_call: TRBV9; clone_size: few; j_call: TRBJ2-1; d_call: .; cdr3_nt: TGTGCCAGCAGCGAGGGTAGGGGCGGTGAGCAGTTCTTC; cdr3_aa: CASSEGRGGEQFF
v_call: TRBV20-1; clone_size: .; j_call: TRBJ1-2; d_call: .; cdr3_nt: TGCAGTGCTAGAGGAGGTACAAACTATGGCTACACCTTC; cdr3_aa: CSARGGTNYGYTF
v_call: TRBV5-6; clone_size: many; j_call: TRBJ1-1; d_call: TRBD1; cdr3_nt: TGTGCCAGCAGCAGAACCGGGACAGGGGCGGGCACTGAAGCTTTCTTT; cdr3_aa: CASSRTGTGAGTEAFF
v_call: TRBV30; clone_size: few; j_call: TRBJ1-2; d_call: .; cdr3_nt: TGTGCCTGGAGTCAGGGGTGGGGGGACGGCTACACCTTC; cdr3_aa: CAWSQGWGDGYTF
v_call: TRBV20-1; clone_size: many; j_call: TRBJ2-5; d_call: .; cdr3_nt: TGCAGTGCTAGAGTCCGGGAATGGGAGACCCAGTACTTC; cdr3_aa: CSARVREWETQYF
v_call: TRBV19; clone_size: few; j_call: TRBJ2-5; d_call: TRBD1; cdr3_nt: TGTGCCAGTAGCCAGACAGGGGCCGGAGAGACCCAGTACTTC; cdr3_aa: CASSQTGAGETQYF
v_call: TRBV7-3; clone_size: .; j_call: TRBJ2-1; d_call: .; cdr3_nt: TGTGCCAGCAGCTTATGGGGGGACTACAATGAGCAGTTCTTC; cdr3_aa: CASSLWGDYNEQFF
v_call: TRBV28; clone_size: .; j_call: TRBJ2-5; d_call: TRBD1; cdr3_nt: TGTGCCAGCAGTTCGATCCTCCGGGACAGGGGGCGGGAAGAGACCCAGTACTTC; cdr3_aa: CASSSILRDRGREETQYF
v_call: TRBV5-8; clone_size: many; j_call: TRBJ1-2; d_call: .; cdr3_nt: TGTGCCAGCAGCTCGACCACCGGGACCCCAAGAGGCTATGGCTACACCTTC; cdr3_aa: CASSSTTGTPRGYGYTF
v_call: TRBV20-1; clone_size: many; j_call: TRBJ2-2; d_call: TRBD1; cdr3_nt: TGCAGTGCTTTCGCCGGGACAGCGAACACCGGGGAGCTGTTTTTT; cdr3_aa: CSAFAGTANTGELFF
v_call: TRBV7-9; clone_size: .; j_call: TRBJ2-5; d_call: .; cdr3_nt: TGTGCCAGCAGCTTACAAAAAGAGACCCAGTACTTC; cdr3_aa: CASSLQKETQYF
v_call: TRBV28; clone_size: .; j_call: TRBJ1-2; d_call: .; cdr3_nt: TGTGCCAGCAGTTTCCCAGGGGATGGCTACACCTTC; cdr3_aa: CASSFPGDGYTF
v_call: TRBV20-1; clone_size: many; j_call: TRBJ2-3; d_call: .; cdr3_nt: TGCAGTGCCCTAGACTACACAGATACGCAGTATTTT; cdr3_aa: CSALDYTDTQYF
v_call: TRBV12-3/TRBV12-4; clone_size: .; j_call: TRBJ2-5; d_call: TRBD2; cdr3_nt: TGTGCCAGCAGTGGGACTAGCGGGGGGGCCGGTTCAGAGACCCAGTACTTC; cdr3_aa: CASSGTSGGAGSETQYF
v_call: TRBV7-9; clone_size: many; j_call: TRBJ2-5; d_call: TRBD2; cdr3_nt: TGTGCCAGCAGCTCCGCGGGACTAGCAGCTCGGTACTTC; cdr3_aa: CASSSAGLAARYF
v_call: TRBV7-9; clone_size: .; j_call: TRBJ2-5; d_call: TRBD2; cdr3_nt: TGTGCCAGCAGCGCACCGGGACTAGCAGGGGAGACCCAGTACTTC; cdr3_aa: CASSAPGLAGETQYF
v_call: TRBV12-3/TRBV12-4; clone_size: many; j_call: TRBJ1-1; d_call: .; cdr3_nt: TGTGCCAGCAGTTTAAGGCGCACTGAAGCTTTCTTT; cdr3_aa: CASSLRRTEAFF
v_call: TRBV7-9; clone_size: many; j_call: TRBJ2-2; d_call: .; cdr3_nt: TGTGCCAGCAGCCTCGGTGTCGGGGAGCTGTTTTTT; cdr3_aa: CASSLGVGELFF
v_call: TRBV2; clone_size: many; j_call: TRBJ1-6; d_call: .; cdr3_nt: TGTGCCAGCAGCGCGAGAACAGGGTATAATTCACCCCTCCACTTT; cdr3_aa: CASSARTGYNSPLHF
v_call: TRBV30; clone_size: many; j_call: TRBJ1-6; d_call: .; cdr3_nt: TGTGCCTGGAGCGAATTCGGGACTTCACCCCTCCACTTT; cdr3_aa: CAWSEFGTSPLHF
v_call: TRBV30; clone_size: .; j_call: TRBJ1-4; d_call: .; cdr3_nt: TGTGCCTGGACGATCAGTGAAAAACTGTTTTTT; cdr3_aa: CAWTISEKLFF
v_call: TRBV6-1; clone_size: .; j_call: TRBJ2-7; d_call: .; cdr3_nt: TGTGCCAGCAGTGAAGGTATAGGGCACGAGCAGTACTTC; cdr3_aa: CASSEGIGHEQYF
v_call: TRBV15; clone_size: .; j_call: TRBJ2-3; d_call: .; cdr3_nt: TGTGCCACCAGGAAAAGAAAAATGGTTACAGATACGCAGTATTTT; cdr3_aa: CATRKRKMVTDTQYF
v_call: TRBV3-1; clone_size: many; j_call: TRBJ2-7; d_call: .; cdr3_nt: TGTGCCAGCAGCCCAATTATGGGCGAGCAGTACTTC; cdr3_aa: CASSPIMGEQYF
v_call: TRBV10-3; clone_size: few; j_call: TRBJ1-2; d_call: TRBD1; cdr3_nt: TGTGCCATCAGTGGAGGGGGGACAGGGGGCTTCGGCTACACCTTC; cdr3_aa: CAISGGGTGGFGYTF
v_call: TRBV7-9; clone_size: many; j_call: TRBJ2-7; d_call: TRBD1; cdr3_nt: TGTGCCAGCATCGCATCGCCCGGGACAGCGTACGAGCAGTACTTC; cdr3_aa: CASIASPGTAYEQYF
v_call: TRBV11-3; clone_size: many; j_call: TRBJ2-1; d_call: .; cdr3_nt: TGTGCCAGCAGCTACCTCCAGTACAATGAGCAGTTCTTC; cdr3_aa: CASSYLQYNEQFF
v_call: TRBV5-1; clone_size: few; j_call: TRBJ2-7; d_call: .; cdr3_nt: TGCGCCAGCAGCTTGCATCAGAGCTCCTACGAGCAGTACTTC; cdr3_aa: CASSLHQSSYEQYF
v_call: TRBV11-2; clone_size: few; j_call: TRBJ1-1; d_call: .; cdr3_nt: TGTGCCAGCAGCTTAGCGGGGGTGGGGGGTCACACTGAAGCTTTCTTT; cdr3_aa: CASSLAGVGGHTEAFF
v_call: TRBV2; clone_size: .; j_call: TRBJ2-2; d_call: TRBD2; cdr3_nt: TGTGCCAGCAGCCGGGCTAGCGGCGGGGAGCTGTTTTTT; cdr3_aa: CASSRASGGELFF
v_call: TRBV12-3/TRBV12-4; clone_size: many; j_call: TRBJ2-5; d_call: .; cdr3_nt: TGTGCCAGCAGTTTAGGACTACAGGGGACCCAGTACTTC; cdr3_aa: CASSLGLQGTQYF
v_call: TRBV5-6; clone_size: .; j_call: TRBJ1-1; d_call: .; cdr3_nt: TGTGCCAGCTCTAAGGATTGGATGAACACTGAAGCTTTCTTT; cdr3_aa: CASSKDWMNTEAFF
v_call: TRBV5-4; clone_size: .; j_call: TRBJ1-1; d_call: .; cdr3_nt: TGTGCCAGCAGCTTGGAGGATTTGAACACTGAAGCTTTCTTT; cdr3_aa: CASSLEDLNTEAFF